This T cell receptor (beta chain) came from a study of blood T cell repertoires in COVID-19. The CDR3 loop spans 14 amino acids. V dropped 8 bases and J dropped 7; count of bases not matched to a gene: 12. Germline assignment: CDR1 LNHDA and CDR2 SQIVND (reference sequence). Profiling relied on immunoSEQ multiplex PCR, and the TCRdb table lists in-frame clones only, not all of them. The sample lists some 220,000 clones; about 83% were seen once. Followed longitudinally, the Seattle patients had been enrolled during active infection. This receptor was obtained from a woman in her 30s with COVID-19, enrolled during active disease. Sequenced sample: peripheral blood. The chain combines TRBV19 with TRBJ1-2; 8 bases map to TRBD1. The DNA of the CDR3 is TGTGCCAGTGTGGGGACAGGAGAGGAAGGTGGCTACACCTTC. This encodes CASVGTGEEGGYTF.